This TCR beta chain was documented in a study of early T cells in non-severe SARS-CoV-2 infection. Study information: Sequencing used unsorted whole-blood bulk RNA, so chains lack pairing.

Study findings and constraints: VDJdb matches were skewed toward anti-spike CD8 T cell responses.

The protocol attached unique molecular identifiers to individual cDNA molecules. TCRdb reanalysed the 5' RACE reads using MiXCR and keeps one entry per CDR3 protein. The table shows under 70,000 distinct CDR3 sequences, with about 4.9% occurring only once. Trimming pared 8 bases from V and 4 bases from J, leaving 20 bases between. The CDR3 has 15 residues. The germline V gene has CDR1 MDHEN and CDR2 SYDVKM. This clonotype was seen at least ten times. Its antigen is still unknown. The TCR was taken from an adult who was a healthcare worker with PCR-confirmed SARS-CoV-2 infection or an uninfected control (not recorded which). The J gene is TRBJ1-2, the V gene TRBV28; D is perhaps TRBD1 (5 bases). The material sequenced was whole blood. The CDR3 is CASAPAGGSLYGYTF. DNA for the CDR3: TGTGCCAGCGCTCCCGCCGGGGGTTCCCTCTATGGCTACACCTTC.